The 2 T cell receptor beta chains in this list originate from one sample, sequenced in a study of PD-1 blockade in classical Hodgkin lymphoma. The time point denotes: cycle 4 day 1 (C4D1), after 6 weeks of nivolumab. Relapse after autologous stem cell transplantation occurred in every patient, and brentuximab vedotin exposure varied. Generated by immunoSEQ multiplex PCR, the TCRdb table keeps only in-frame clones and is missing some. Altogether around 100,000 clones are present, just over 90% being singletons, with the ten largest covering about 2.9%. The specimen comprised peripheral blood mononuclear cells (PBMCs), sampled before the fourth cycle of nivolumab. These receptors were obtained from a human donor with classical Hodgkin lymphoma.

This clone came up a few times. Other DNA sequences of this sample code for an identical CDR3. The CDR3: CASSSSDTQYF. The DNA of the CDR3 is TGTGCCAGCAGCTCGTCCGATACGCAGTATTTT. V is TRBV7-2 and J is TRBJ2-3; no firm D call. V dropped 4 bases and J dropped 6 bases, with 5 bases sitting between them. Germline V gives CDR1 SGHTA, CDR2 FQGNSA. This CDR3 is 11 amino acids long. Complete variable domain (other parts from reference TRBV7-2 and TRBJ2-3): GAGVSQSPSNKVTEKGKDVELRCDPISGHTALYWYRQSLGQGLEFLIYFQGNSAPDKSGLPSDRFSAERTGGSVSTLTIQRTQQEDSAVYLCASSSSDTQYFGPGTRLTVL.

The J gene is TRBJ2-5, the V gene TRBV29-1; weak D call: TRBD2 (7 bases). Germline lookup yields CDR1 SQVTM and CDR2 ANQGSEA. The CDR3 is 13 residues long. Trimming shortened V by 4 bases and J by 4 bases, and 13 bases separated the two germline ends. Written as DNA, the CDR3 is TGCAGCGTTGTACAGGGCGGGAGAGAGACCCAGTACTTC. Amino acid sequence: CSVVQGGRETQYF.